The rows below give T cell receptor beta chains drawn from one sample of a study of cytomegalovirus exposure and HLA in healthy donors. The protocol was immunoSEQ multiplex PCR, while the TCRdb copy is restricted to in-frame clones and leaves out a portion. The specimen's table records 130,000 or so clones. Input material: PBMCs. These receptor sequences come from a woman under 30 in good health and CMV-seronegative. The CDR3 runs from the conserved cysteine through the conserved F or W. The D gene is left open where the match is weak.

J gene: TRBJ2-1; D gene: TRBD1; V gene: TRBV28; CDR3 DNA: TGTGCCAGTGACCCGGGACAGGGACCCAATGAGCAGTTCTTC; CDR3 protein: CASDPGQGPNEQFF
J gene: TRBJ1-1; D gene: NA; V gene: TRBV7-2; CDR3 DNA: TGTGCCAGCAGCTTTGACAGCAGTTACACTGAAGCTTTCTTT; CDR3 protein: CASSFDSSYTEAFF
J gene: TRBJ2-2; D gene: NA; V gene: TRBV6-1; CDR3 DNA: TGTGCCAGCAGGGAACCTAGGACAGGGAGGGGTACCGGGGAGCTGTTTTTT; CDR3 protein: CASREPRTGRGTGELFF
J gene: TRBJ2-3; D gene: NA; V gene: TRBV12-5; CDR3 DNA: TGTGCTAGTGGTTCAACAGAACAACCACGCTTTTTT; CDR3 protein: CASGSTEQPRFF
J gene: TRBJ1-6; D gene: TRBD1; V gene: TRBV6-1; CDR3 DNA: TGTGCCAGCAGTGGGGGACAGGGCCTAGGGCGTCGAAATTCACCCCTCCACTTT; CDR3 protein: CASSGGQGLGRRNSPLHF
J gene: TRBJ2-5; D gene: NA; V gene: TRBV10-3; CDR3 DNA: TGTGCCATCAAGGTTGGGCTGGAAGAGACCCAGTACTTC; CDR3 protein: CAIKVGLEETQYF
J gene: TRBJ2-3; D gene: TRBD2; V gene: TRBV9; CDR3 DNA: TGTGCCAGCAGCTCCGACTATGGTAGCGGGAGGCACCTCACAGATACGCAGTATTTT; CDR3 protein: CASSSDYGSGRHLTDTQYF
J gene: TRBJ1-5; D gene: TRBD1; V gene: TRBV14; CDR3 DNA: TGTGCCAGCAGTGGGACAGGGAATCAGCCCCAGCATTTT; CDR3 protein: CASSGTGNQPQHF
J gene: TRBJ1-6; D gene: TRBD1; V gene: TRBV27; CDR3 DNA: TGTGCCAGCAGTGCCCCAGGGGGATCACCCCTCCACTTT; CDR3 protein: CASSAPGGSPLHF
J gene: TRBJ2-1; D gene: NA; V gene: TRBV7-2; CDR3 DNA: TGTGCCAGCAGCTGGAGCGGATACAATGAGCAGTTCTTC; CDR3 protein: CASSWSGYNEQFF
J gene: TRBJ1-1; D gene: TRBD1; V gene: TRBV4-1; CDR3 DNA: TGCGCCAGCAGCCAAGGGACAGGGTTTACTGAAGCTTTCTTT; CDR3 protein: CASSQGTGFTEAFF
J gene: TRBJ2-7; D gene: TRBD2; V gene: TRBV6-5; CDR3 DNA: TGTGCCAGCAGTTACTCGGCTAGCGGGACTGGGGAGCAGTACTTC; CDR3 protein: CASSYSASGTGEQYF
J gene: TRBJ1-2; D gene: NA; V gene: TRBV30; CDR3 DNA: TGTGCCTGGACTGGGGGCGGTTACTATGGCTACACCTTC; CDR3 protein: CAWTGGGYYGYTF
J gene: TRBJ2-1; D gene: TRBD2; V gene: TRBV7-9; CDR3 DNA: TGTGCCAGCAGCCCACGGAGCGGGGAACTCAATGAGCAGTTCTTC; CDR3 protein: CASSPRSGELNEQFF
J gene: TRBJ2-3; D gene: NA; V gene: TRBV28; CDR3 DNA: TGTGCCAGCGGGGGGGGCACGCAGTATTTT; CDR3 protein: CASGGGTQYF
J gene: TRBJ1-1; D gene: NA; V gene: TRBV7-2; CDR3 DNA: TGTGCCAGCAGCTTAGGGCCAGGGGACACTGAAGCTTTCTTT; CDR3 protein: CASSLGPGDTEAFF
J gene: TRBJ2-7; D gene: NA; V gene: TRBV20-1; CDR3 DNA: TGCAGTGCTTGGGGGGACGAGCAGTACTTC; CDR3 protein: CSAWGDEQYF
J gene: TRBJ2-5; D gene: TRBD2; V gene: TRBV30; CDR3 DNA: TGTGCCTGGACTAGCGGAAAAGAGACCCAGTACTTC; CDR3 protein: CAWTSGKETQYF
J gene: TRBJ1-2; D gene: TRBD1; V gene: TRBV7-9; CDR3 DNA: TGTGCCAGCAGCTTATCAGGGGGTTCCTATGGCTACACCTTC; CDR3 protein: CASSLSGGSYGYTF
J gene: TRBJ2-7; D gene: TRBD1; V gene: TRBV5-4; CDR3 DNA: TGTGCCAGCAGCCTGGGACAGAGTTCCTACGAGCAGTACTTC; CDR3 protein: CASSLGQSSYEQYF
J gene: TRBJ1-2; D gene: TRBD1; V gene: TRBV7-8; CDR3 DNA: TGTGCCAGCAGCTTGGACAGGAGTGGCTACACCTTC; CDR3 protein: CASSLDRSGYTF
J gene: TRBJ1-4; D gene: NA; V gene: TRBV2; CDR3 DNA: TGTGCCAGCAGTGACGGGGGGGCGAGTGAAAAACTGTTTTTT; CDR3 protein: CASSDGGASEKLFF
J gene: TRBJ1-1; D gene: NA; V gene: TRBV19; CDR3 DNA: TGTGCCAGCCTCCATACGATAGGAGGACGGAGCACTGAAGCTTTCTTT; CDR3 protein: CASLHTIGGRSTEAFF
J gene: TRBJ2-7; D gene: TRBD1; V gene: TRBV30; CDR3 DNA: TGTGCCTGGAACAGGGGCTCCTACGAGCAGTACTTC; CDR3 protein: CAWNRGSYEQYF
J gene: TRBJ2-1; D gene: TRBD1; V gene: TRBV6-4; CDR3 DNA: TGTGCCAGCAGTGACAGGACAGGGACCTACAATGAGCAGTTCTTC; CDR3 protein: CASSDRTGTYNEQFF
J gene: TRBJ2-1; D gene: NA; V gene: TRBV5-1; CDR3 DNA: TGCGCCAGCAGCTTGGACTCGGGAGCCCCGTGGAATGAGCAGTTCTTC; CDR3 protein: CASSLDSGAPWNEQFF
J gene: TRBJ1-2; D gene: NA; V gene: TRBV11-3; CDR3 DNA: TGTGCCAGCAGCTTAGGGAGCAGGGTTAACTATGGCTACACCTTC; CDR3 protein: CASSLGSRVNYGYTF
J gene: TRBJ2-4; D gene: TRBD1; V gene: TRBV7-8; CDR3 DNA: TGTGCCAGCAGCTTAGGACAGGCCGCAGGGGGAAACATTCAGTACTTC; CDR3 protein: CASSLGQAAGGNIQYF
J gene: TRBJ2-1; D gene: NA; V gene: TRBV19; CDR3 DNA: TGTGCCAGTGGGGGGGACAAGAGCTCCTACAATGAGCAGTTCTTC; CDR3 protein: CASGGDKSSYNEQFF
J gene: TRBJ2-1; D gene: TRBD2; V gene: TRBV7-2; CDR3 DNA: TGTGCCAGCAGCCGAACCACGAGAGGGACTAGCGTTGGTAGGCAGTTCTTC; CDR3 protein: CASSRTTRGTSVGRQFF
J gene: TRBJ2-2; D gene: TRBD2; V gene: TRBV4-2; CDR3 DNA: TGTGCCAGCAGCCAAGGGGGGGGGACGGACACCGGGGAGCTGTTTTTT; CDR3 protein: CASSQGGGTDTGELFF
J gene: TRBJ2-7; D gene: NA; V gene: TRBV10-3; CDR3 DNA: TGTGCCATCAGGGGGGGTTACGAGGGGAGCGAGCAGTACTTC; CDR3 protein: CAIRGGYEGSEQYF
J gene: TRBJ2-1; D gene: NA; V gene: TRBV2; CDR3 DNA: TGTGCCAGCAGTGAGCGGGGTAGCTCCTACAATGAGCAGTTCTTC; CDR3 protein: CASSERGSSYNEQFF
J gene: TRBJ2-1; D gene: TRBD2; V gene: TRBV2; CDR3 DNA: TGTGCCAGCAAGAGGGCTAGCGGGAGGGCCATAGATGAGCAGTTCTTC; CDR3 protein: CASKRASGRAIDEQFF
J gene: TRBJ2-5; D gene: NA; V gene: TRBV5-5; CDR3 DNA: TGTGCCAGCAGCCCCACAGGGATCCAAGAGACCCAGTACTTC; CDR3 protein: CASSPTGIQETQYF
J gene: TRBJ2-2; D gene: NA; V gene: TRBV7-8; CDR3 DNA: TGTGCCAGCAGCTTAGCGCTGGCTAGCGAAAAACCCCTGGGAACCGGGGAGCTGTTTTTT; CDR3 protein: CASSLALASEKPLGTGELFF
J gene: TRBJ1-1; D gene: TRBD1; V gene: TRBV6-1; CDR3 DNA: TGTGCCAGCAGTGAGGAGGACAGGGGGGGCACTGAAGCTTTCTTT; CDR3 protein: CASSEEDRGGTEAFF
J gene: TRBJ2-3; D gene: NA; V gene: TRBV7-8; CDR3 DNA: TGTGCCAGCACTTTATCGAGAACAGGGAGAGGTACAGATACGCAGTATTTT; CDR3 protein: CASTLSRTGRGTDTQYF
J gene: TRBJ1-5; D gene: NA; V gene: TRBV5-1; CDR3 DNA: TGCGCCAGCAGCTTGACGGGGGTGAACAGTCAGCCCCAGCATTTT; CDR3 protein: CASSLTGVNSQPQHF
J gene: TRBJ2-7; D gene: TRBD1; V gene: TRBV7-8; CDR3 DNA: TGTGCCAGCAGTCCCCGGGACAGGAACTCCTACGAGCAGTACTTC; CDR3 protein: CASSPRDRNSYEQYF
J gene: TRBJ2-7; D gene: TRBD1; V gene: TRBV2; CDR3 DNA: TGTGCCAGCAGTGAAGGGCCAGGGGGTTACGAGCAGTACTTC; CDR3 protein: CASSEGPGGYEQYF
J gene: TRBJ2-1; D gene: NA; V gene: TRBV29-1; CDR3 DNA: TGCAGCGTTGTTCGCGGATCCTACAATGAGCAGTTCTTC; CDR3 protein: CSVVRGSYNEQFF
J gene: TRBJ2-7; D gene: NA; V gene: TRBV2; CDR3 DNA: TGTGCCAGCAGTGCGGGAGTTGGGGCTTCCTCCTACGAGCAGTACTTC; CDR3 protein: CASSAGVGASSYEQYF
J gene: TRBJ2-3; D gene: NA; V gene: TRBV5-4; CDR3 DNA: TGTGCCAGCAGCTTGGCCGGGAGCCAGCGAACTACGCAGTATTTT; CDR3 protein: CASSLAGSQRTTQYF
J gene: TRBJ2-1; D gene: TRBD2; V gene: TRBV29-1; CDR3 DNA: TGCAGCGTTGGAGCAACTAGCGGGACCTACAATGAGCAGTTCTTC; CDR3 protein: CSVGATSGTYNEQFF
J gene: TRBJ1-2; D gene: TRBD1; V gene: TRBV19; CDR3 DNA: TGTGCCAGTAGTTCGGGACAGTACCTCTATGGCTACACCTTC; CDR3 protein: CASSSGQYLYGYTF
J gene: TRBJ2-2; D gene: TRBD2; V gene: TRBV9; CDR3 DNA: TGTGCCAGCGGGAGCGGGAGGGGGGAGCTGTTTTTT; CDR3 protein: CASGSGRGELFF
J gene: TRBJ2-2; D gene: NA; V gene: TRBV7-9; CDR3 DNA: TGTGCCAGCACCACAGGATCCGGGGAGCTGTTTTTT; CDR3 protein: CASTTGSGELFF
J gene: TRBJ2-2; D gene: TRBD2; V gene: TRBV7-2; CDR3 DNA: TGTGCCAGCAGCCCCCTCGCGGGAGGCACCGGGGAGCTGTTTTTT; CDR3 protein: CASSPLAGGTGELFF
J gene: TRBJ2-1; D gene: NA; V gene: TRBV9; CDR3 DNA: TGTGCCAGCAGCACGGGACTTCAACCCGAGCAGTTCTTC; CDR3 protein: CASSTGLQPEQFF
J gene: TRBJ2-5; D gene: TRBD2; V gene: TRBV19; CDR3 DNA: TGTGCCAGTAACCCGGGGGGCCAAGAGACCCAGTACTTC; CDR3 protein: CASNPGGQETQYF
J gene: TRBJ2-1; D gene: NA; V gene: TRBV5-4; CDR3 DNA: TGTGCCAGCAGCTTGGCAAGCGGGTCCAAGAGCTCCTACAATGAGCAGTTCTTC; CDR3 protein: CASSLASGSKSSYNEQFF
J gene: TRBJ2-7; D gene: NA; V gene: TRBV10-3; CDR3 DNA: TGTGCCATCAGTGAGTCGCGGGGACCGTCTTACGAGCAGTACTTC; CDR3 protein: CAISESRGPSYEQYF
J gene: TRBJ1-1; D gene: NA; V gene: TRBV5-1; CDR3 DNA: TGCGCCAGCAGCTTCAACGCGGGCAACACTGAAGCTTTCTTT; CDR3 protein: CASSFNAGNTEAFF
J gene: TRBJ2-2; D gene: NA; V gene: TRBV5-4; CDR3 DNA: TGTGCCAGCAGCTTGGTTGTAGGGGGCACCGGGGAGCTGTTTTTT; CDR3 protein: CASSLVVGGTGELFF
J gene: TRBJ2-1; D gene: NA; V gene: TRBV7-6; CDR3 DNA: TGTGCCAGCAGCCTCAGGGGCTACTACAATGAGCAGTTCTTC; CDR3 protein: CASSLRGYYNEQFF